Listed here are 10 T cell receptor beta chains from one sample, sequenced in a study of shared clonotypes between healthy human individuals. Using immunoSEQ multiplex PCR, the repertoire was profiled, and TCRdb retains in-frame clones only, with some absent. In the table there are some 1 million clones, around 76% of which are singletons. The sample comprised memory CD4+ T cells sorted from blood. Described subset: CD45RA-negative fraction. Receptors originate from a man between 18 and 35 years old in good health.

This clone was picked up a small number of times. The CDR3 nucleotides are TGTGCCAGCAGCTTAGAAGATAAAGAGACCCAGTACTTC. Protein sequence: CASSLEDKETQYF. The chain links TRBV7-3 to TRBJ2-5; no clear D gene. CDR3 size: 13 residues. Trimming shortened V by 2 bases and J by 3 bases, and 7 bases separated the two germline ends. The germline CDR1 and CDR2 sequences are SGHTA and FQGTGA.

This chain connects TRBV4-2 to TRBJ2-3; a possible D gene is TRBD2 (7 bases). The germline V gene encodes CDR1 LGHNA and CDR2 YNFKEQ. The V and J ends lost 8 bases and 1 base respectively, with 13 bases between them. The CDR3 is 14 residues long. The CDR3 loop is CASGGGDGTDTQYF. CDR3 DNA sequence: TGTGCCAGCGGGGGGGGCGACGGCACAGATACGCAGTATTTT.

The chain is built from TRBV6-1 and TRBJ2-5; TRBD2 matches 12 bases. Germline V gene data show CDR1 as MNHNS and CDR2 as SASEGT. The CDR3 contains 17 residues. The trim removed 0 bases at V and 5 bases at J, leaving 7 bases unmatched. CDR3: CASSEAGLAGGQETQYF. CDR3 nucleotide sequence: TGTGCCAGCAGTGAAGCGGGCCTAGCGGGGGGGCAGGAGACCCAGTACTTC.

As concerns this clone: This CDR3 is also generated by other DNA sequences in the sample. The V gene is TRBV11-2, the J gene TRBJ2-1; D tentatively fits TRBD1 or TRBD2 (6 bases each). The CDR3 consists of 16 residues. Germline V CDR1 and CDR2: SGHAT, FQNNGV. V dropped 1 base and J dropped 0 bases, with 10 bases sitting between them. The CDR3 loop reads CASSLGGAASYNEQFF. In DNA form, the CDR3 reads TGTGCCAGCAGCTTAGGGGGGGCAGCCTCCTACAATGAGCAGTTCTTC.

The rearrangement joins TRBV19 to TRBJ1-1, with D possibly matching TRBD1 (6 bases). This CDR3 is built from 15 residues. Trimming pared 4 bases from V and 0 bases from J, leaving 12 bases between. Germline V gene lookup returns CDR1 LNHDA and CDR2 SQIVND (reference sequence). The CDR3 region is CASSKLGQLNTEAFF. The DNA for the CDR3 is TGTGCCAGTAGTAAACTGGGACAATTGAACACTGAAGCTTTCTTT. The whole variable domain, filled in from reference TRBV19 and TRBJ1-1, reads DGGITQSPKYLFRKEGQNVTLSCEQNLNHDAMYWYRQDPGQGLRLIYYSQIVNDFQKGDIAEGYSVSREKKESFPLTVTSAQKNPTAFYLCASSKLGQLNTEAFFGQGTRLTVV.

About this clone: A single base separates this from a much larger clone, so it may be a read error. V and J are TRBV7-6 and TRBJ2-7; 11 bases match TRBD2. The trim removed 5 bases at V and 1 base at J, leaving 1 base unmatched. The CDR3 runs to 14 residues. From germline, CDR1 is SGHVS and CDR2 FNYEAQ. The CDR3 region has the DNA TGTGCCAGCAGCCGGACTAGCGGGTCCTACGAGCAGTACTTC. This gives the protein CASSRTSGSYEQYF.

This clone was observed a handful of times. The J gene is TRBJ2-5, the V gene TRBV7-8; 8 positions match TRBD1. The CDR3 runs 15 residues. V shed 5 bases, J shed 4 bases, and the junction held 9 bases outside the gene matches. CDR1 and CDR2 from the germline V gene are SGHVS and FQNEAQ. Here the CDR3 DNA reads TGTGCCAGCAGCGGGCGGACAGGGATTAGAGAGACCCAGTACTTC. It is translated as CASSGRTGIRETQYF.

The rearrangement uses TRBV19 and TRBJ1-6, with TRBD1 identical over 10 bases. CDR1 and CDR2 (germline): LNHDA, SQIVND (reference sequence). The V gene end was trimmed by 3 bases and the J gene end by 9 bases; junction bases not matched to a gene: 8. The CDR3 has 16 residues. For the CDR3, the DNA is TGTGCCAGTAGTATGCCGGGACAGGGGTTCAGTTCACCCCTCCACTTT. Translating it yields CASSMPGQGFSSPLHF.

The V gene is TRBV4-3, the J gene TRBJ1-6; D perhaps matches TRBD1 (5 bases). The germline V and J ends were trimmed by 4 bases and 8 bases, with 12 bases remaining between them. Germline assignment: CDR1 LGHNA and CDR2 YSLEER. CDR3 length equals 14 residues. The CDR3 nucleotides read TGCGCCAGCAGCCTCGGGGCAGGGTATTCACCCCTCCACTTT. Translated: CASSLGAGYSPLHF.

This chain links TRBV7-9 with TRBJ2-3, with D perhaps matching TRBD2 (6 bases). The germline V gene encodes CDR1 SEHNR and CDR2 FQNEAQ (reference sequence). V was pared by 5 bases and J by 9 bases, with 15 bases between. The CDR3 is 13 residues long. The DNA for the CDR3 is TGTGCCAGCAGCCAATCGACTAGTTCGACGCAGTATTTT. It is translated as CASSQSTSSTQYF.